Following are 32 T cell receptor beta chains from one sample sequenced in a study of T cell repertoires in cytomegalovirus infection. One entry per CDR3 protein results from TCRdb running MiXCR on the reads. The profile shows over 200,000 distinct CDR3 sequences, roughly 15% of them singletons. The sequenced sample was PBMCs. Receptors were obtained from a human donor in good health (CMV status not recorded). Some clones in this sample may be carry-over from other donors' samples.

CDR3 in DNA: TGTGCCAGTAGTATAACAGGGGGCACCGGGGAGCTGTTTTTT. This codes for CASSITGGTGELFF. The chain employs TRBV19 and TRBJ2-2; 8 bases are shared with TRBD1. V was pared by 2 bases and J by 4 bases, with 0 bases of the junction left unmatched. The CDR3 is 14 residues long. The germline gives CDR1 LNHDA, CDR2 SQIVND (reference sequence).

This clonotype has a single count. V and J are TRBV9 and TRBJ2-1; 9 bases fit TRBD2. Germline V gives CDR1 SGDLS, CDR2 YYNGEE. Unmatched junction bases numbered 12, after V lost 7 bases and J lost 7 bases. The CDR3 runs to 15 residues. The CDR3 here is CASDPAGGPGNEQFF. The CDR3 DNA is TGTGCCAGCGATCCGGCGGGGGGGCCCGGGAATGAGCAGTTCTTC.

This clonotype was detected ten times or more. This chain links TRBV7-2 with TRBJ2-4; 13 bases match TRBD2. This CDR3 has 15 amino acids. Germline CDR1 SGHTA, CDR2 FQGNSA. V trimming: 5 bases; J trimming: 9 bases; junction bases outside the gene matches: 7. Written as DNA, the CDR3 is TGTGCCAGCAGCCCACTAGCGGGGGGGGAGTTCATTCAGTACTTC. Its protein is CASSPLAGGEFIQYF.

This clonotype occurred many times. The chain links TRBV7-2 to TRBJ2-5; D is possibly TRBD1 (6 bases). Germline CDR1 reads SGHTA; CDR2 reads FQGNSA. The CDR3 length is 14 residues. The ends were cut back, 1 base at V and 1 base at J, with 7 bases in the middle. CDR3: CASSLGGPQETQYF. CDR3 in DNA: TGTGCCAGCAGCTTAGGGGGGCCCCAAGAGACCCAGTACTTC.

As concerns this clonotype: A read error may account for a junction end that differs from germline. The chain links TRBV28 to TRBJ1-2; 8 positions match TRBD1. The CDR3 contains 12 residues. Germline V gene sequence: CDR1 MDHEN, CDR2 SYDVKM. CDR3 region: CASSLRQGSWEF. The CDR3 DNA reads TGTGCCAGCAGTCTCCGACAGGGGTCTTGGGAGTTC.

This clonotype was counted only a few times. The chain is built from TRBV29-1 and TRBJ2-7, with TRBD1 identical over 11 bases. The junction had 13 bases not matched to a gene; V was cut back by 4 bases and J by 5 bases. Per germline, CDR1 SQVTM and CDR2 ANQGSEA. This CDR3 has 16 amino acids. In DNA form, the CDR3 reads TGCAGCGTTGTTTTGTACGGGACAGGGGGTTACAACGAGCAGTACTTC. Its protein product is CSVVLYGTGGYNEQYF.

This clonotype was seen many times. The chain carries TRBV20-1 and TRBJ2-1; D gene unclear. Trimming removed 6 bases at V and 0 bases at J, with 12 bases between. This CDR3 spans 14 amino acids. Germline assignment: CDR1 DFQATT and CDR2 SNEGSKA (reference sequence). CDR3 coding DNA: TGCAGTGCCTTCCACTGGAGCTCCTACAATGAGCAGTTCTTC. Its protein is CSAFHWSSYNEQFF.

As concerns this clonotype: A much larger clone sits a single nucleotide away, making a read error possible. The rearrangement links TRBV6-4 to TRBJ2-1; 7 nucleotides match TRBD2. Germline CDR1 and CDR2: MRHNA and SNTAGT. The CDR3 covers 15 residues. The junction had 9 bases not matched to a gene; V was cut back by 6 bases and J by 4 bases. CDR3 residues: CASREAGGSYNEQFF. The CDR3 region has the DNA TGTGCCAGCAGAGAGGCTGGCGGGAGTTACAATGAGCAGTTCTTC.

Many counts were recorded for this clonotype. The chain is built from TRBV20-1 and TRBJ2-1; 10 positions agree with TRBD2. Germline trimming cut 2 bases from V and 4 bases from J; bases unmatched to any gene: 8. This CDR3 region has 16 residues. Germline V lookup: CDR1 DFQATT, CDR2 SNEGSKA (reference sequence). The DNA of the CDR3 is TGCAGTGCTAGAACCCCCGGGACTAGCGAATACAATGAGCAGTTCTTC. Translating it yields CSARTPGTSEYNEQFF.

This clonotype has a count of ten or more. This rearrangement joins TRBV23-1 to TRBJ2-2; D unresolved. TRBV23-1 qualifies as an ORF whose function is uncertain. Trimming shortened V by 4 bases and J by 0 bases, and 15 bases separated the two germline ends. This CDR3 has 17 amino acids. Written as DNA, the CDR3 is TGCGCCAGCAGTCCGAGATTCCCGACTTCGAACACCGGGGAGCTGTTTTTT. This gives the protein CASSPRFPTSNTGELFF.

The chain uses TRBV28 and TRBJ1-2; D is uncertain. Between the trimmed V and J ends, which lost 4 bases and 8 bases, there was a span of 8 bases. Germline CDR1 MDHEN, CDR2 SYDVKM. This CDR3 has 11 amino acids. The CDR3 DNA reads TGTGCCAGCAGTTCAAGAAGCGGCTACACCTTC. This codes for CASSSRSGYTF.

This clonotype came up a few times. The chain couples TRBV27 to TRBJ1-1; 9 positions match TRBD1. The CDR3 is 14 residues long. Trimming took 8 bases from V and 2 from J; bases not matched to a gene: 6. Germline V gives CDR1 MNHEY, CDR2 SMNVEV (reference sequence). The CDR3: CASRYRGRNTEAFF. CDR3 coding DNA: TGTGCCAGCCGTTACAGGGGGCGAAACACTGAAGCTTTCTTT.

This clonotype has ten or more counts. This chain uses TRBV7-2 with TRBJ2-5; TRBD2 aligns across 12 bases. The CDR3 has 16 amino acids. CDR1 and CDR2 (germline): SGHTA, FQGNSA. The J segment lost 5 bases and the V segment lost 4 bases, leaving 8 bases of the junction unmatched. The CDR3 DNA follows: TGTGCCAGCAGCTCCGGACTAGCGGGATCATGGGAGACCCAGTACTTC. The encoded protein is CASSSGLAGSWETQYF.

This clonotype was recorded at least ten times. The rearrangement joins TRBV4-1 to TRBJ2-1; 8 bases align to TRBD1. Trimming removed 2 bases from V and 4 bases from J; junction bases left unmatched: 7. CDR1 and CDR2 (germline): MGHRA, YSYEKL. The CDR3 is 16 residues long. CDR3 DNA: TGCGCCAGCAGCCAACTCCGGGACAGGACATACAATGAGCAGTTCTTC. Its translation is CASSQLRDRTYNEQFF.

This clonotype occurred a few times. The chain combines TRBV24-1 with TRBJ1-5; perhaps TRBD1 as D (6 bases). The germline gives CDR1 KGHDR, CDR2 SFDVKD. The CDR3 loop spans 15 amino acids. V was shortened by 3 bases and J by 2 bases, with 10 bases between the two germline ends. The CDR3 sequence is CATSDGDIGNQPQHF. As DNA, the CDR3 is TGTGCCACCAGTGATGGGGACATCGGCAATCAGCCCCAGCATTTT.

This clonotype was seen many times. V gene TRBV7-2 combines with J gene TRBJ2-7; D ambiguous. The germline gives CDR1 SGHTA, CDR2 FQGNSA. Trimming removed 1 base at V and 2 bases at J, with 15 bases between. This CDR3 has 16 amino acids. The CDR3: CASSLVPGPTPYEQYF. In DNA, the CDR3 is TGTGCCAGCAGCTTAGTTCCCGGTCCTACCCCCTACGAGCAGTACTTC.

In this sample, this clonotype turned up many times. V usage is TRBV28 and J usage is TRBJ2-3, with D perhaps matching TRBD1 (6 bases). Germline loops: CDR1 MDHEN, CDR2 SYDVKM. Trimming left V 7 bases short and J 2 bases short, with 13 bases between. CDR3 size: 14 residues. CDR3 amino acids: CASTLRGFTDTQYF. CDR3 nucleotides: TGTGCCAGCACCCTTAGGGGGTTCACAGATACGCAGTATTTT.

This clonotype occurred many times. The rearrangement uses TRBV7-2 and TRBJ2-1; D not certain. This CDR3 is 17 amino acids long. Germline CDR1 and CDR2: SGHTA and FQGNSA. The V and J ends lost 5 bases and 0 bases respectively, with 17 bases between them. The CDR3 coding sequence is TGTGCCAGCAGCGTCTTAGATGGAGCCTACTCCTACAATGAGCAGTTCTTC. Translated: CASSVLDGAYSYNEQFF.

The V call is TRBV18, the J call TRBJ1-6; 8 bases align to TRBD1. This CDR3 has 14 amino acids. V shed 5 bases and J 15 bases; nucleotides not matched to a gene: 12. The V gene's germline CDR1 is KGHSH and CDR2 LQKENI. CDR3 protein: CASSEDQGAGLLHF. In nucleotides, the CDR3 is TGTGCCAGCTCAGAAGATCAGGGGGCAGGGCTCCTCCACTTT.

Ten or more counts support this clonotype. The chain joins TRBV5-4 to TRBJ2-7, with TRBD2 identical over 10 bases. After removal of 2 bases from V and 4 bases from J, the junction contained 6 bases not matched to a gene. Germline CDR1 SGHNT, CDR2 YYREEE (reference sequence). This CDR3 comprises 15 residues. The CDR3 DNA reads as TGTGCCAGCAGCTTAAATGGGACTAGCGTGTACGAGCAGTACTTC. Translating gives CASSLNGTSVYEQYF.

J is TRBJ1-2 and V is TRBV14; D uncertain. This CDR3 spans 15 amino acids. V lost 0 bases to trimming and J lost 4 bases, with 12 bases between them. From germline, CDR1 is SGHDN and CDR2 FVKESK. For the CDR3, the DNA is TGTGCCAGCAGCCAAGATCTGTTCGTCGGCTATGGCTACACCTTC. This encodes CASSQDLFVGYGYTF. Supplemented by reference TRBV14 and TRBJ1-2, the full variable domain reads EAGVTQFPSHSVIEKGQTVTLRCDPISGHDNLYWYRRVMGKEIKFLLHFVKESKQDESGMPNNRFLAERTGGTYSTLKVQPAELEDSGVYFCASSQDLFVGYGYTFGSGTRLTVV.

The CDR3 loop is CASSQDTRKANTEAFF. The DNA of the CDR3 is TGCGCCAGCAGCCAAGATACGCGGAAAGCGAACACTGAAGCTTTCTTT. The J gene is TRBJ1-1, the V gene TRBV4-1; D is ambiguous. Trimming took 0 bases from V and 1 from J, leaving 12 bases between them. This CDR3 has 16 amino acids. Germline-derived CDR1 and CDR2 are MGHRA and YSYEKL.

This clonotype has at least ten counts. The V call is TRBV7-2, the J call TRBJ1-4; D is ambiguous. Per germline, CDR1 SGHTA and CDR2 FQGNSA. The length of the CDR3 is 15 residues. V lost 2 bases and J lost 3, with 10 bases in between. CDR3 region: CASSLNGGSNEKLFF. The CDR3 DNA reads TGTGCCAGCAGCTTAAACGGAGGTTCTAATGAAAAACTGTTTTTT.

This clonotype was detected ten times or more. The chain carries TRBV7-9 and TRBJ1-2, with 7 bases fitting TRBD1. This CDR3 has 12 residues. The germline V gene has CDR1 SEHNR and CDR2 FQNEAQ (reference sequence). Trimming removed 5 bases from V and 3 bases from J; junction bases left unmatched: 0. CDR3 amino acids: CASSDRDYGYTF. In nucleotides, the CDR3 is TGTGCCAGCAGCGACAGGGACTATGGCTACACCTTC.

At least ten counts were recorded for this clonotype. This chain uses TRBV2 with TRBJ1-2, with TRBD1 identical over 7 bases. The V segment lost 2 bases and the J segment 4 bases; nucleotides outside the gene matches: 4. The CDR3 totals 14 residues. Germline V gene sequence: CDR1 SNHLY, CDR2 FYNNEI. CDR3 loop: CASSEQGQIYGYTF. The DNA for the CDR3 is TGTGCCAGCAGTGAACAGGGACAGATCTATGGCTACACCTTC. The full variable domain, in which reference TRBV2 and TRBJ1-2 provide the parts outside the CDR3, is EPEVTQTPSHQVTQMGQEVILRCVPISNHLYFYWYRQILGQKVEFLVSFYNNEISEKSEIFDDQFSVERPDGSNFTLKIRSTKLEDSAMYFCASSEQGQIYGYTFGSGTRLTVV.

This chain connects TRBV28 to TRBJ2-2, with D perhaps TRBD2 (6 bases). The V end lost 11 bases, the J end lost 3 bases, and 16 bases lay between the germline ends. This CDR3 has 14 amino acids. Germline V gene sequence: CDR1 MDHEN, CDR2 SYDVKM. CDR3: CALPWRADTGELFF. DNA for the CDR3: TGTGCCCTACCCTGGAGGGCGGACACCGGGGAGCTGTTTTTT.

This clonotype was seen repeatedly, ten times or more. This chain connects TRBV19 to TRBJ1-5; D is unresolved. The V end lost 3 bases, the J end lost 5 bases, and 5 bases lay between the germline ends. Germline CDR1 and CDR2: LNHDA and SQIVND (reference sequence). The CDR3 is 12 residues long. The CDR3 protein is CASSIEYQPQHF. Here the CDR3 DNA reads TGTGCCAGTAGTATCGAATATCAGCCCCAGCATTTT.

This clonotype was seen many times. This sequence joins TRBV7-2 and TRBJ1-5; D remains ambiguous. The ends were cut back, 3 bases at V and 7 bases at J, with 7 bases in the middle. Germline V gives CDR1 SGHTA, CDR2 FQGNSA. This CDR3 is built from 12 residues. This CDR3 reads CASSLPNQPQHF. CDR3 DNA sequence: TGTGCCAGCAGCTTGCCCAACCAGCCCCAGCATTTT.

The chain couples TRBV29-1 to TRBJ2-3; TRBD2 agrees at 8 bases. V was pared by 6 bases and J by 0 bases, with 5 bases of the junction left unmatched. CDR3 length equals 14 residues. Germline V gene lookup returns CDR1 SQVTM and CDR2 ANQGSEA. This chain's CDR3 is CSVVSGISTDTQYF. The CDR3 DNA reads TGCAGCGTCGTTAGCGGGATTAGCACAGATACGCAGTATTTT.

This clonotype was detected only a few times. The chain links TRBV12-3 or TRBV12-4 to TRBJ1-2; D may be TRBD1 (5 bases). The CDR3 is 14 residues long. V was clipped by 3 bases and J by 7 bases, with 15 bases between them. CDR3 sequence: CASSFWSPGAGYTF. The CDR3 DNA reads TGTGCCAGCAGTTTTTGGTCCCCTGGGGCTGGCTACACCTTC.

The chain combines TRBV6-5 with TRBJ2-5; D call uncertain. The CDR3 covers 14 residues. V was cut by 0 bases and J by 4 bases, with 9 bases left in between. Germline CDR1 MNHEY, CDR2 SVGAGI. The CDR3 coding sequence is TGTGCCAGCAGTTACTCGTCCCCCTCAGAGACCCAGTACTTC. Its protein is CASSYSSPSETQYF.

This clonotype was observed a handful of times. The genes are TRBV10-3 and TRBJ2-3; no reliable D call. V lost 2 bases and J 6 bases, leaving 12 bases between the germline ends. The CDR3 loop spans 14 amino acids. CDR1 is ENHRY and CDR2 is SYGVKD in the germline V gene. CDR3 in DNA: TGTGCCATCAGTGAGAACCCCCTTGCGGATACGCAGTATTTT. The encoded protein is CAISENPLADTQYF.